The clone carrying this TCR beta chain was seen repeatedly, ten times or more. What it binds is not known. This sample is drawn from a study of T-cell memory formation after mild COVID-19. In the study overall: Across donors, TCR clusters were largely donor specific. Study findings and constraints: Later expanders leaned CD4+, whereas clones that contracted between day 15 and 85 were balanced CD4/CD8. Clones which contracted sat mainly in CM and EM if CD4+, and in EMRA if CD8+.

V dropped 6 bases and J dropped 3; count of bases not matched to a gene: 3. The CDR3 is 14 residues long. Germline CDR1 SGHDT, CDR2 YYEEEE. Barcoded TCR alpha and TCR beta cDNA libraries with UMIs came from 5'RACE using constant-segment primers. TCRdb re-derived calls from the 5' RACE reads in MiXCR, one entry per CDR3 protein. The data hold under 250,000 distinct CDR3 sequences, with 7.5% to 10% observed a single time. V gene TRBV5-6 combines with J gene TRBJ2-1; TRBD2 agrees at 10 bases. This receptor was obtained from a man aged 18 to 35 who had mild COVID-19 (a few samples of this study predate the infection). Cell type and time point are not known. Specimen: PBMCs or a T cell subset sorted from them (not recorded which). CDR3 DNA: TGTGCCAGCACCTGGACTAGCGGCTACAATGAGCAGTTCTTC. It is translated as CASTWTSGYNEQFF.